This TCR beta chain was obtained from a study of T cell responses to AZD1222 COVID-19 vaccine. General study results and limits: After the peak T cell response, and only then, were repertoires sampled. Two AZD1222 doses significantly raised spike-specific TCR breadth and depth over controls. Targeting of unmutated variant regions was reportedly seen in nearly half of spike-specific TCRs. Baseline testing showed seropositivity in only a handful of AZD1222 recipients.

Germline V gene lookup returns CDR1 SGDLS and CDR2 YYNGEE. CDR3 length: 16 residues. V lost 0 bases and J 1 base, leaving 13 bases between the germline ends. On this clone: As yet, its antigen is unknown.

The repertoire was sequenced with immunoSEQ multiplex PCR; TCRdb's copy has only in-frame clones and lacks some. Of 150,000 to 200,000 clones in the sample, 80% to 95% were seen once. The receptor was derived from an adult in good health. The genes are TRBV9 and TRBJ2-5; the D is unclear. This specimen consisted of peripheral blood, obtained on day 0 of AZD1222 vaccination. CDR3 bases: TGTGCCAGCAGCGTAGGGGCATCCTCGAGCCAAGAGACCCAGTACTTC. It specifies CASSVGASSSQETQYF. The whole variable domain, remainder taken from reference TRBV9 and TRBJ2-5, is DSGVTQTPKHLITATGQRVTLRCSPRSGDLSVYWYQQSLDQGLQFLIQYYNGEERAKGNILERFSAQQFPDLHSELNLSSLELGDSALYFCASSVGASSSQETQYFGPGTRLLVL.